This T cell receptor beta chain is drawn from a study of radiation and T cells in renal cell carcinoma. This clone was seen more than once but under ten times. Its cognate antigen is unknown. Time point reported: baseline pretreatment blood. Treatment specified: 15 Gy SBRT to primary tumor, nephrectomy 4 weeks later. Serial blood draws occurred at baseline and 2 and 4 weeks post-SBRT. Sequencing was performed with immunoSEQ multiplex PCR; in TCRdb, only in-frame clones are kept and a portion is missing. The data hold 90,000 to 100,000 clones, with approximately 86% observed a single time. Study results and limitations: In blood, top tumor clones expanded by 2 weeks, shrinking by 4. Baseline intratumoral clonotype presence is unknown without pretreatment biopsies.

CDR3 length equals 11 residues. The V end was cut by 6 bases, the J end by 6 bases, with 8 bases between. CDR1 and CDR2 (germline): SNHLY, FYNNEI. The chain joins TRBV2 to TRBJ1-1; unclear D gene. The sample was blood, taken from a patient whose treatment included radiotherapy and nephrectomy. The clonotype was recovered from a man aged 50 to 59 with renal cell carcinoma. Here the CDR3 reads CASRLSSEAFF. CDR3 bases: TGTGCCAGCAGGCTATCATCTGAAGCTTTCTTT.